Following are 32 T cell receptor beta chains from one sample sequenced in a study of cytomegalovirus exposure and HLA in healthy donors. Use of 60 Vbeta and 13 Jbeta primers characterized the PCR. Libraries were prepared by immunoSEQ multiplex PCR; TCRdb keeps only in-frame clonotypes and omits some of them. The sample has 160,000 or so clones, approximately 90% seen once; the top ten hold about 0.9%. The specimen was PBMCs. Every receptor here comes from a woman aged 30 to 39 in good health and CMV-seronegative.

The CDR3 DNA follows: TGTGCCAGTGGGGCTTCGGATCAGCCCCAGCATTTT. This translates into CASGASDQPQHF. This sequence joins TRBV19 and TRBJ1-5; maybe TRBD1 (5 bases). Looked up from germline, CDR1 is LNHDA and CDR2 is SQIVND (reference sequence). This CDR3 spans 12 amino acids. Trimming pared 8 bases from V and 5 bases from J, leaving 10 bases between. The whole variable domain, remainder taken from reference TRBV19 and TRBJ1-5, is DGGITQSPKYLFRKEGQNVTLSCEQNLNHDAMYWYRQDPGQGLRLIYYSQIVNDFQKGDIAEGYSVSREKKESFPLTVTSAQKNPTAFYLCASGASDQPQHFGDGTRLSIL.

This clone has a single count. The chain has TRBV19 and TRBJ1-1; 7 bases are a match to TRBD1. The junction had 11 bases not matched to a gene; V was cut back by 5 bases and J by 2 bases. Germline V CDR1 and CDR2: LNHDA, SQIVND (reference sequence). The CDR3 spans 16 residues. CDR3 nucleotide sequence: TGTGCCAGTAGTCCCATCTCAGGGGGAGGTAACACTGAAGCTTTCTTT. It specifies CASSPISGGGNTEAFF.

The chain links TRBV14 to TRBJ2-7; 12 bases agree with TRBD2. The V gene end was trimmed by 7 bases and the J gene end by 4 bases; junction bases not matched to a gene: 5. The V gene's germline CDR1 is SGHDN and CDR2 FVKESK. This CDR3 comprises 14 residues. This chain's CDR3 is CASMTSGSAYEQYF. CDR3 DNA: TGTGCCAGCATGACTAGCGGGAGTGCATACGAGCAGTACTTC.

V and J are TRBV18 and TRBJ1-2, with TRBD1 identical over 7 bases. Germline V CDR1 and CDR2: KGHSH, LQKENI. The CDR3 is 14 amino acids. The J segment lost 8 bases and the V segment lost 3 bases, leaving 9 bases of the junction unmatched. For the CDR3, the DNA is TGTGCCAGCTCACCGTCGACAGGGTTGGGGGGCTACACCTTC. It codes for CASSPSTGLGGYTF.

CDR3 sequence (DNA): TGTGCCAGCAGTTCGAGGACCCCCCGGGGGGACGAGCAGTACTTC. Protein: CASSSRTPRGDEQYF. V gene TRBV6-1 combines with J gene TRBJ2-7, with 7 nucleotides matching TRBD2. With V trimmed by 5 bases and J by 5 bases, 12 bases remained unmatched. Germline V gene data show CDR1 as MNHNS and CDR2 as SASEGT. The CDR3 loop spans 15 amino acids.

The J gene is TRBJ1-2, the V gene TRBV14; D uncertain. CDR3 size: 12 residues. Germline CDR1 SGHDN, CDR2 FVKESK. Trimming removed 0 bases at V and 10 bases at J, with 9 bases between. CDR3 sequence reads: CASSQDRRVYTF. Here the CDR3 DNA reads TGTGCCAGCAGCCAAGATCGACGGGTCTACACCTTC.

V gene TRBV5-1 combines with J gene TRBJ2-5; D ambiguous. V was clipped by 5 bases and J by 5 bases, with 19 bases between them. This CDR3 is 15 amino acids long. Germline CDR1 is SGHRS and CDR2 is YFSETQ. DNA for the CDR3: TGCGCCAGCAGTCCCTCCCCAGTACCCGATGAGACCCAGTACTTC. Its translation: CASSPSPVPDETQYF.

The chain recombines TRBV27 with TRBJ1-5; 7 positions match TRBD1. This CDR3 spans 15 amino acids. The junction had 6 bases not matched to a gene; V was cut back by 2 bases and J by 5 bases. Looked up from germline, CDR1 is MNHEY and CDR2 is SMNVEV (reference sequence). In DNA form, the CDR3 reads TGTGCCAGCAGTTTAAGAGGGGGCGCTTATCAGCCCCAGCATTTT. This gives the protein CASSLRGGAYQPQHF.

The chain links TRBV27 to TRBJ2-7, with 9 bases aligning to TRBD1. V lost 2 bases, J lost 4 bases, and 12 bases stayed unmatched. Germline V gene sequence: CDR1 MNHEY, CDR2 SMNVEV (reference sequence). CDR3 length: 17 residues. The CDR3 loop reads CASSLGGQGKRFYEQYF. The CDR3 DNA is TGTGCCAGCAGTTTAGGGGGACAGGGTAAACGATTTTACGAGCAGTACTTC.

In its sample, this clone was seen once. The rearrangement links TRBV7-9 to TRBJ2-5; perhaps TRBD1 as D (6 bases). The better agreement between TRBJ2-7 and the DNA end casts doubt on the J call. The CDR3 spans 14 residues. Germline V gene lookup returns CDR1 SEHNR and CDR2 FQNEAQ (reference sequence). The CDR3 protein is CASSLGQGGYEQYF. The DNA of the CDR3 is TGTGCCAGCAGCTTGGGACAAGGAGGCTACGAGCAGTACTTC.

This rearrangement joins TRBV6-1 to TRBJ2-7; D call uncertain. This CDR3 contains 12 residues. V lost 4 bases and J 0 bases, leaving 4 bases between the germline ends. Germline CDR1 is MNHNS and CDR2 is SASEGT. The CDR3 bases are TGTGCCAGCAGTGCCCTCTCCTACGAGCAGTACTTC. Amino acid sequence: CASSALSYEQYF.

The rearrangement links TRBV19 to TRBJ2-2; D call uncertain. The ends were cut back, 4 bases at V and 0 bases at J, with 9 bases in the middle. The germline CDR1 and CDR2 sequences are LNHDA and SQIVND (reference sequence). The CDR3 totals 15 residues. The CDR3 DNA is TGTGCCAGTAGTAAATCGGTGGCGAACACCGGGGAGCTGTTTTTT. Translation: CASSKSVANTGELFF.

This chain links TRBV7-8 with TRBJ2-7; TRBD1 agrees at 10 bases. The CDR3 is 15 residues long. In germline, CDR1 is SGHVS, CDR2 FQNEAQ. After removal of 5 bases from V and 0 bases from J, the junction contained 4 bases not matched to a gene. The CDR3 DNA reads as TGTGCCAGCAGCCTACGGACAGGGGGCTCCTACGAGCAGTACTTC. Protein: CASSLRTGGSYEQYF.

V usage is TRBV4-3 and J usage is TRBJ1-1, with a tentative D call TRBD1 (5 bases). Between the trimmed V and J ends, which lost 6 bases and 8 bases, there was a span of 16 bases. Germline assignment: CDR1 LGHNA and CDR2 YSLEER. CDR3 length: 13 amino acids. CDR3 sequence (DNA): TGCGCCAGCAGTACCAGGGTAGGAGACGAAGCTTTCTTT. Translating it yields CASSTRVGDEAFF.

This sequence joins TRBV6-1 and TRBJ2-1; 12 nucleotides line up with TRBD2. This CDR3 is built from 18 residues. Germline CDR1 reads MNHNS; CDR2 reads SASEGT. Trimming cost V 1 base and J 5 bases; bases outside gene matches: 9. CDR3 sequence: CASSEVYASGGANNEQFF. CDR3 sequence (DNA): TGTGCCAGCAGTGAAGTATACGCTAGCGGGGGGGCAAACAATGAGCAGTTCTTC.

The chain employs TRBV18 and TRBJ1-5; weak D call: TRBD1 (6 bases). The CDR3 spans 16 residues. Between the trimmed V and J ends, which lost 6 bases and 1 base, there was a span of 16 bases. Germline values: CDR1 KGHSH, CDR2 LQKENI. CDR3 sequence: CASSPGEGLSNQPQHF. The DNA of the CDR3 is TGTGCCAGCTCCCCAGGGGAGGGGCTGAGCAATCAGCCCCAGCATTTT.

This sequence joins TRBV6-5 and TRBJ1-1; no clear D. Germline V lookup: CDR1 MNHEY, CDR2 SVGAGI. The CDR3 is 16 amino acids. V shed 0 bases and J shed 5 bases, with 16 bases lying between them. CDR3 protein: CASSYSLRAGETEAFF. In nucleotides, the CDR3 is TGTGCCAGCAGTTACTCGCTCCGGGCCGGGGAGACTGAAGCTTTCTTT.

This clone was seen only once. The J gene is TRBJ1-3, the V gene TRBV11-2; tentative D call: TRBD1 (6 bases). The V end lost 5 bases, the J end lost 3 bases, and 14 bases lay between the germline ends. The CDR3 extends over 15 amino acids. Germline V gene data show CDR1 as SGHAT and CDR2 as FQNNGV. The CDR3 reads CASSAIAGVGNTIYF. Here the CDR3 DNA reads TGTGCCAGCAGCGCTATCGCAGGGGTTGGAAACACCATATATTTT.

Here the CDR3 DNA reads TGTGCCAGCAGCGTAGGTCCGTCTTCTAACTATGGCTACACCTTC. The encoded protein is CASSVGPSSNYGYTF. This chain links TRBV9 with TRBJ1-2; D unresolved. Germline V gives CDR1 SGDLS, CDR2 YYNGEE. The CDR3 covers 15 residues. V was cut by 0 bases and J by 0 bases, with 9 bases left in between. The complete variable domain, with remaining parts taken from reference TRBV9 and TRBJ1-2, reads DSGVTQTPKHLITATGQRVTLRCSPRSGDLSVYWYQQSLDQGLQFLIQYYNGEERAKGNILERFSAQQFPDLHSELNLSSLELGDSALYFCASSVGPSSNYGYTFGSGTRLTVV.

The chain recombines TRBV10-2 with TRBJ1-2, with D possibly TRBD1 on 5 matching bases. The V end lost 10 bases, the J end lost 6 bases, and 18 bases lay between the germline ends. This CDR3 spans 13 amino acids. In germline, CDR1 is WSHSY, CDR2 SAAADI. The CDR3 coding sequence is TGCGCCATCTGGGACTCCGACCAACATGGCTACACCTTC. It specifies CAIWDSDQHGYTF.

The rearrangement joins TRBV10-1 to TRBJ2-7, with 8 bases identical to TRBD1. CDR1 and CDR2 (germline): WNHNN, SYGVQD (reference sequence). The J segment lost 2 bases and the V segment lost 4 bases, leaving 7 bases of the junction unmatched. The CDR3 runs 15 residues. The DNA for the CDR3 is TGCGCCAGCAGTGCCGGGACAGGCCGAACCTACGAGCAGTACTTC. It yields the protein CASSAGTGRTYEQYF.

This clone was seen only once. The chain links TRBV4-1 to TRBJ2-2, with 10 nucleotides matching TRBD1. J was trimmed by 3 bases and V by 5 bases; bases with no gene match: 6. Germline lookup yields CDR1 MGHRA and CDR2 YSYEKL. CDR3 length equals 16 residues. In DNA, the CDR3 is TGCGCCAGCAGCGCGGGGGGACAGGGGTACACCGGGGAGCTGTTTTTT. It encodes CASSAGGQGYTGELFF.

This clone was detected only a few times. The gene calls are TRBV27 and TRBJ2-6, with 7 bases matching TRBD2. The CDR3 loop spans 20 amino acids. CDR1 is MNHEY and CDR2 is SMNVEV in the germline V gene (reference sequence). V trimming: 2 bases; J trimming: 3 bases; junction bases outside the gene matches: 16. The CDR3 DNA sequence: TGTGCCAGCAGTTTAAAACCAGGGTCCCGGGACTATCGTGGGGCCAACGTCCTGACTTTC. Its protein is CASSLKPGSRDYRGANVLTF.

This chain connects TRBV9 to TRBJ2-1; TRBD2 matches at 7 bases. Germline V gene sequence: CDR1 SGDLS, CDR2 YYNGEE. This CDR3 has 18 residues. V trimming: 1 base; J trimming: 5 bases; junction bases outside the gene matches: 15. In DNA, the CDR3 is TGTGCCAGCAGCGTAACTCCTGGAGGCGGGAGTTCCCACAATGAGCAGTTCTTC. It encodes CASSVTPGGGSSHNEQFF.

The CDR3 DNA is TGTGCCACCAGCAGAGGTAGGGGGAACACTGAAGCTTTCTTT. Its protein is CATSRGRGNTEAFF. The chain joins TRBV15 to TRBJ1-1, with D possibly TRBD1 on 5 matching bases. CDR1 LNHNV and CDR2 YYDKDF come from the germline V gene (reference sequence). With 1 base removed from V and 1 base from J, the gap between germline ends came to 7 bases. This CDR3 is 14 amino acids long.

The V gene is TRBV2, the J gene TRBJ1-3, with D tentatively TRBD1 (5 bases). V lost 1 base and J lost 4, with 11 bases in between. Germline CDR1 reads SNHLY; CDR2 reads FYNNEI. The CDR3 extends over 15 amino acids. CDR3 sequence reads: CASSEGGIGGNTIYF. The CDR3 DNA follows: TGTGCCAGCAGTGAAGGGGGCATCGGCGGAAACACCATATATTTT.

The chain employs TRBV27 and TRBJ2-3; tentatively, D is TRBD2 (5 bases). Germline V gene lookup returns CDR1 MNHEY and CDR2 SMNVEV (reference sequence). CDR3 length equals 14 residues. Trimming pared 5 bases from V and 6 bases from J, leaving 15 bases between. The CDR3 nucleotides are TGTGCCAGCAGTATTTCCGCTAGCTTTGATACGCAGTATTTT. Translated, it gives CASSISASFDTQYF.

CDR3 sequence (DNA): TGTGCCTGGCCCCAGGGAGGGAACACCGGGGAGCTGTTTTTT. Protein product: CAWPQGGNTGELFF. The rearrangement links TRBV30 to TRBJ2-2; perhaps TRBD2 as D (6 bases). CDR3 length: 14 residues. V lost 5 bases, J lost 1 base, and 11 bases lay in between. Germline values: CDR1 GTSNPN, CDR2 SVGIG (reference sequence).

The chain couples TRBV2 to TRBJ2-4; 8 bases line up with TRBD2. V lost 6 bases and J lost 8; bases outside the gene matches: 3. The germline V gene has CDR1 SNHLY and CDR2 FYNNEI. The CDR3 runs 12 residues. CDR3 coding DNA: TGTGCCAGCAGGTCGGGGGGGGACATTCAGTACTTC. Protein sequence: CASRSGGDIQYF.

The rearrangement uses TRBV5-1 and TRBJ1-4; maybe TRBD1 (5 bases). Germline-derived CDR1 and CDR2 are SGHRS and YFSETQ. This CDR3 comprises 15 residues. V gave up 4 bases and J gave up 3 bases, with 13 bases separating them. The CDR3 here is CASSISGTANEKLFF. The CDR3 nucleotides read TGCGCCAGCAGCATTTCCGGGACTGCTAATGAAAAACTGTTTTTT. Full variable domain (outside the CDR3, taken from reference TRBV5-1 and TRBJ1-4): KAGVTQTPRYLIKTRGQQVTLSCSPISGHRSVSWYQQTPGQGLQFLFEYFSETQRNKGNFPGRFSGRQFSNSRSEMNVSTLELGDSALYLCASSISGTANEKLFFGSGTQLSVL.

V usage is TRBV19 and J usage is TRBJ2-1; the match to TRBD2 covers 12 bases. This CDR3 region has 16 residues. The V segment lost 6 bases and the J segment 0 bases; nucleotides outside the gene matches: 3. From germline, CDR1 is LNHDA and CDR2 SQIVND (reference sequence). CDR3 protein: CASRASGGASYNEQFF. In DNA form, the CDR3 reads TGTGCCAGTAGGGCTAGCGGGGGGGCCTCCTACAATGAGCAGTTCTTC.

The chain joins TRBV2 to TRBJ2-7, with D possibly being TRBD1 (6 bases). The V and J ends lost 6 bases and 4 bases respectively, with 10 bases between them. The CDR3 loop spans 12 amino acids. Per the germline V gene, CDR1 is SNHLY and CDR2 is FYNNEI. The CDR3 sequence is CASRDSLYEQYF. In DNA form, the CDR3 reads TGTGCCAGCAGGGACAGTCTATACGAGCAGTACTTC.